This T cell receptor beta chain was recovered during a study of CXCR3-negative and CXCR3-positive naive CD8 T cells (dated by TCRdb to the late 2010s). About the full investigation: In total, roughly 140 million TRB reads were obtained, which works out to roughly 1.5 +/- 0.3 million reads per library. Diversity and physicochemical repertoire analyses were performed on approximately 10 donors pooled from two independent experiments. Naive subsets from five or six donors and memory cells from 3 donors were included in the TRBV-TRBJ cluster analysis.

TCRdb shows the sequencer as NextSeq 550. The Human TCR Profiling Kit (MiLaboratory) was used to make UMI-labeled 5' RACE TRB cDNA libraries. cDNA synthesis used the entire amount of extracted RNA, and PCR amplification then used the entire amount of cDNA produced. The libraries were made side by side, with each library going through the same number of PCR cycles. Turning to the authors' computational methods: With a minimum of two reads required per UMI, MIGEC and MiXCR pulled out about 50,000 +/- 10,000 unique UMI-labeled TRB cDNA molecules from each library. On average, each library contained approximately 40,000 +/- 10,000 functional in-frame TRB CDR3 nucleotide clonotypes without stop codons. After each sample was downsampled to 5000 UMI-labeled TRB molecules, VDJtools was used to calculate diversity metrics such as normalized Shannon-Wiener and Chao1. VDJtools computed clonotype-size-weighted physicochemical properties of the central five CDR3 residues: interaction energy, strength, volume and Kidera factor 4. Reprocessed by TCRdb, the reads give a single entry per CDR3 protein sequence, without DNA. These V and J calls derive from TCRdb rather than the authors' analysis. The table kept for this sample lists 5,000 to 7,000 distinct CDR3 sequences. Of the sample, 1.8% falls within the top ten clones.

Each CD8+ T cell subset was flow-sorted in triplicate, with roughly 300,000 cells per subset placed directly into RLT lysis buffer. To keep memory contaminants out, a stringent definition of naive CD8+ T cells was applied: CD45RO-CCR7+CD27+CD95-. Using standard density gradient centrifugation, peripheral blood mononuclear cells were isolated from buffy coats. Naive CXCR3-negative and CXCR3-positive CD8+ T cells were flow-sorted using a FACSAria III. Total RNA was extracted from sorted cells using an RNeasy Mini Kit. As regards this clonotype: It has no known antigen specificity.

Paper-wide results and their limitations: TRB CDR3s from CXCR3-positive naive cells showed higher hydrophobicity (lower Kidera factor 4), lower energy, and higher strength and volume indices than CXCR3-negative naive cells. Naive CXCR3-negative and CXCR3-positive cells from the same donor showed similar TRBV-TRBJ usage, whereas memory cells showed distinct patterns. Comparably high repertoire diversity was found in both naive subsets, whereas much lower repertoire diversity was found in memory CD8+ T cells. Freshly isolated PBMCs were used for most assays because CXCR3 expression partially decreased after cryopreservation. Because surface CD5, which is linked to self-reactivity in mice, was comparable between the naive subsets, TCR interaction strength was also inferred from the physicochemical properties of TRB CDR3s.

The germline V gene gives CDR1 as SQVTM and CDR2 as ANQGSEA. There are 11 amino acids in the CDR3, from cysteine to phenylalanine inclusive. The nucleotide record is missing. The sequenced sample consisted of naive CXCR3- CD8+ T cells from blood. Reading the label with the study, this specimen's cell subset or site is: CD45RO-CCR7+CD27+CD95- naive CD8+ T cells lacking CXCR3 (TNR3-). The receptor comes from a human donor in good health. Some clones in this sample may be carry-over from other donors' samples. The V and J genes are TRBV29-1 and TRBJ2-4; checking the TCRdb D call of TRBD1 is not possible without DNA. The CDR3 has the sequence CSVPARGIQYF.